Reported below is one T cell receptor beta chain. The antigen is not known. Trimming removed 5 bases from V and 4 bases from J, with 14 bases in between. The CDR3 is made up of 14 amino acids. From germline, CDR1 is LNHDA and CDR2 SQIVND (reference sequence). The sample comes from a study of OX40 agonist ivuxolimab in advanced cancers. Method: immunoSEQ multiplex PCR; TCRdb's copy keeps in-frame clones and lacks some. The sample shows some 83,000 clones, around 86% of them seen only once. The study's findings and limits: Among some nonresponders, normalized T-cell clonal expansion was also low. There were, on average, more expanded clones in CD8+ T cells than in CD4+. CD4+ and CD8+ blood T cells expanded clonally by week 6 at 0.1 to 3.0 mg/kg.

The receptor was isolated from an adult with an advanced solid tumor such as melanoma, head and neck, liver or kidney cancer. The sequences come from CD4+ or CD8+ T cells sorted from blood, collected in a trial of the OX40 agonist ivuxolimab. This chain uses TRBV19 with TRBJ2-5; D is perhaps TRBD1 or TRBD2 (5 bases each). The CDR3 coding sequence is TGTGCCAGTAGTCCCCTCGGGACCTCAGAGACCCAGTACTTC. Translation gives CASSPLGTSETQYF.